This entry features one T cell receptor (beta chain) sequence. The antigen is not known. Other DNA sequences of this sample code for an identical CDR3. TCRdb's copy holds only in-frame clones and misses some; the assay was immunoSEQ multiplex PCR. The sample has tens of thousands of clones, 80% to 90% seen once. This sample is drawn from a study of OX40 agonist ivuxolimab in advanced cancers. Study at large: Of the patients, three showed partial responses, one with hepatocellular carcinoma and two with cutaneous melanoma. General study points: In CD8+ T cells, expanded clones were on average more numerous than in CD4+. Clonal expansion by week 6 occurred in CD4+ and CD8+ blood T cells (at 0.1 to 3.0 mg/kg). The authors also found low normalized T-cell clonal expansion in some nonresponders.

V was cut by 5 bases and J by 0 bases, with 5 bases left in between. CDR1 is MNHEY and CDR2 is SMNVEV in the germline V gene (reference sequence). The CDR3 extends over 12 amino acids. This sequence was found in an adult with an advanced solid tumor such as melanoma, head and neck, liver or kidney cancer. This material consisted of CD4+ or CD8+ T cells sorted from blood, taken in a trial of the OX40 agonist ivuxolimab. This chain joins TRBV27 and TRBJ2-7; D not resolved. The CDR3 DNA reads as TGTGCCAGCAGTCCCAGCTCCTACGAGCAGTACTTC. Amino acids: CASSPSSYEQYF.